What follows is one T cell receptor (beta chain) and its context. Germline trimming cut 6 bases from V and 4 bases from J; bases unmatched to any gene: 12. CDR1 ENHRY and CDR2 SYGVKD come from the germline V gene. This CDR3 contains 16 residues. These data belong to a study of cytomegalovirus exposure and HLA in healthy donors. PCR used 60 Vbeta primers and 13 Jbeta primers. The protocol was immunoSEQ multiplex PCR, while the TCRdb copy is restricted to in-frame clones and leaves out a portion. The sample lists roughly 190,000 clones; over 60% were seen once. The origin of this receptor is a woman in her twenties or thirties in good health and CMV-seropositive. The chain couples TRBV10-3 to TRBJ1-3; 7 nucleotides line up with TRBD1. Sequencing was performed on PBMCs. CDR3 region: CAIRGDSSLAGNTIYF. The CDR3 DNA follows: TGTGCCATCAGGGGGGACAGCTCTCTGGCCGGAAACACCATATATTTT.